This entry concerns a single TCR beta chain. Antigen specificity is unknown. Between the trimmed V and J ends, which lost 7 bases and 7 bases, there was a span of 17 bases. In germline, CDR1 is LNHDA, CDR2 SQIVND (reference sequence). The length of the CDR3 is 13 residues. The sample comes from a study of beta chain features in type 1 diabetes. General study findings and limits: Moderate but significant shortening of TCRB CDR3s was recorded in all four CD4+ subsets from Type 1 diabetes patients. The similarity of naive, central memory and Treg TCRB repertoires appeared greater among patients than among healthy donors. VDJ junctions from patients with type 1 diabetes contained fewer insertions and more deletions.

The authors reverse transcribed all of the isolated RNA, so sequencing captured expressed TCRB transcripts. Only in-frame clones appear in the TCRdb table, and some are missing; sequencing was by immunoSEQ multiplex PCR. This table has 400,000 or so clones, roughly 13% appearing once. By way of CD45RO/CCR7/CD25/CD127/CD95/CD27, the CD4+ regulatory, stem cell-like memory, central memory and naive cells were sorted. The clonotype was recovered from a woman aged 18-35 years with type 1 diabetes. The genes are TRBV19 and TRBJ2-7, with a possible D match to TRBD1 (6 bases). The sample taken for sequencing was naive CD4+ T cells from blood. The CDR3 DNA sequence: TGTGCCAGTAACACAGTCACAGGGAGTGAGCAGTACTTC. It translates to CASNTVTGSEQYF.